Below, one T cell receptor (beta chain) is given with its context. Its specificity is not known. This entry is derived from a study of regulatory T cells. Findings and limits, study-wide: CD3G-deficient patients' regulatory T cells showed reduced Shannon diversity versus autologous conventional CD4+ and control regulatory cells.

V lost 7 bases, J lost 4 bases, and 10 bases lay in between. The V gene's germline CDR1 is MDHEN and CDR2 SYDVKM. This CDR3 is built from 13 residues. The PCR used 52 TRBV and 13 TRBJ primers. Sequenced by immunoSEQ multiplex PCR; TCRdb stores in-frame clones only, minus some. The sample has about 3,400 clones; around 94% are singletons. The specimen sequenced was CD4+ Tregs sorted from blood. This receptor was identified in a person aged 18 to 30 with CD3G deficiency. This rearrangement joins TRBV28 to TRBJ1-4; the D is unclear. CDR3 region: CASKSFSNEKLFF. The CDR3 bases are TGTGCCAGCAAATCCTTTAGTAATGAAAAACTGTTTTTT. Together with reference TRBV28 and TRBJ1-4, the CDR3 gives the full variable domain: DVKVTQSSRYLVKRTGEKVFLECVQDMDHENMFWYRQDPGLGLRLIYFSYDVKMKEKGDIPEGYSVSREKKERFSLILESASTNQTSMYLCASKSFSNEKLFFGSGTQLSVL.